The text below deals with one TCR beta chain. Its antigen is still unknown. This table comes from immunoSEQ multiplex PCR, and its TCRdb copy is limited to in-frame clones, with some not included. The profile shows approximately 200,000 clones, roughly 94% of them singletons. CDR3 length: 18 residues. The trim removed 2 bases at V and 1 base at J, leaving 10 bases unmatched. Looked up from germline, CDR1 is MRHNA and CDR2 is SNTAGT. This record comes from a study of T cell responses to AZD1222 COVID-19 vaccine. Findings and limits, study-wide: Spike-specific TCR breadth and depth both grew after two AZD1222 doses.

The sequencing here drew on peripheral blood, taken 28 days after the second dose of the MenACWY control vaccine. The origin of this receptor is an adult who received the MenACWY meningococcal vaccine as a control. This chain links TRBV6-4 with TRBJ2-4; 8 positions match TRBD2. CDR3: CASSDLLRGVRAKNIQYF. In nucleotides, the CDR3 is TGTGCCAGCAGTGACCTGTTGCGGGGGGTTCGGGCCAAAAACATTCAGTACTTC.